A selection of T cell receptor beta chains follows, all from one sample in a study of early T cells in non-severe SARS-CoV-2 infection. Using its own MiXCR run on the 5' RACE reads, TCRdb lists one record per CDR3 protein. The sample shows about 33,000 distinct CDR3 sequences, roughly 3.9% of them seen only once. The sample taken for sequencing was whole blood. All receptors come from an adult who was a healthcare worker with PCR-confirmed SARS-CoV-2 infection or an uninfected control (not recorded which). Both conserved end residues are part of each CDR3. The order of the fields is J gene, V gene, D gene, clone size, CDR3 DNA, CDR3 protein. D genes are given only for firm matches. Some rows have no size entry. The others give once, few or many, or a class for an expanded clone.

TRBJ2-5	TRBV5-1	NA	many	TGCGCCAGCAGCCGGGCTAGAACAGAGACCCAGTACTTC	CASSRARTETQYF
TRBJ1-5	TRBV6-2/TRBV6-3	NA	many	TGTGCCAGCAGTTACTCGGGCAGGGTGAAGCGGCAGCCCCAGCATTTT	CASSYSGRVKRQPQHF
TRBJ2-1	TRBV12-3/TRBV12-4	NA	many	TGTGCCAGCAGTTTTCGTGGGAGAGGGGGAAATGAGCAGTTCTTC	CASSFRGRGGNEQFF
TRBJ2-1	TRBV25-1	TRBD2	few	TGTGCCAGCAGTGGCTCGACTAGCGGGAGGGCCGGGACACACAATGAGCAGTTCTTC	CASSGSTSGRAGTHNEQFF
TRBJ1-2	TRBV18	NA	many	TGTGCCAGCTCACCATCTGCATCGGGGGCAGGGGCTGGCGGCTACACCTTC	CASSPSASGAGAGGYTF
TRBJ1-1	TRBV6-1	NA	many	TGTGCCAGTCGGGTACAGGGAACTGAAGCTTTCTTT	CASRVQGTEAFF
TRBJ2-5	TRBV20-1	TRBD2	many	TGCAGTGTCAGACTAGCGGGATCAACCAAGGAGACCCAGTACTTC	CSVRLAGSTKETQYF
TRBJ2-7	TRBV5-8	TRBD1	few	TGTGCCAGCAGTTTTGGGACAGTGCAAACCTACGAGCAGTACTTC	CASSFGTVQTYEQYF
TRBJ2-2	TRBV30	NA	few	TGTGCCTGGAGTGGAGGAGTGGTGGGGAACACCGGGGAGCTGTTTTTT	CAWSGGVVGNTGELFF
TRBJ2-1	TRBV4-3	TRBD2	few	TGCGCCAGCAGCCAAGAGATGGCGGGAGGTTGGAATGAGCAGTTCTTC	CASSQEMAGGWNEQFF
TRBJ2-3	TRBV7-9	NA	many	TGTGCCAGCAGCTTAGGTTGGCTCACTAGCACAGATACGCAGTATTTT	CASSLGWLTSTDTQYF
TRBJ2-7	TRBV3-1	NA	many	TGTGCCAGCAGCCATGGCACAACCTACGAGCAGTACTTC	CASSHGTTYEQYF
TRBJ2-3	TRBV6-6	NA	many	TGTGCCAGCAGTTTAACAGGGAGTAGCACAGATACGCAGTATTTT	CASSLTGSSTDTQYF
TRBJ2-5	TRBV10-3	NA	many	TGTGCCATCAGTGAGTCGCAATGGGAGACCCAGTACTTC	CAISESQWETQYF
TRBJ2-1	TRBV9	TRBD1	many	TGTGCCAGCAGCGCCCGACAGGGTGCCGAGCAGTTCTTC	CASSARQGAEQFF
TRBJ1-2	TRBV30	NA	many	TGTGCCTGGAGTGTTGGGCACAAGGACACCTTC	CAWSVGHKDTF
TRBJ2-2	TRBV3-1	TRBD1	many	TGTGCCAGCAGCCAAAGGACGGGCGACAGGGGTTCGGACACCGGGGAGCTGTTTTTT	CASSQRTGDRGSDTGELFF
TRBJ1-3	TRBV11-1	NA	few	TGTGCCAGCAGCTTAGGTGAAGGACGGCGAAACACCATATATTTT	CASSLGEGRRNTIYF
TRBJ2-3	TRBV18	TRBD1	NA	TGTGCCAGCTCACCACCCATAGGACAGGGCACAGATACGCAGTATTTT	CASSPPIGQGTDTQYF
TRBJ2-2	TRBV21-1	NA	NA	TGTGCCAGGACAGGGGGCCTGGACACCGGGGAGCTGTTTTTT	CARTGGLDTGELFF
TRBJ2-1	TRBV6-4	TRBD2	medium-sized	TGTGCCAGCAGTGACTCTAGCGGGAGCTACAATGAGCAGTTCTTC	CASSDSSGSYNEQFF
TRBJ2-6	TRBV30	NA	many	TGTGCCTGGAGTCTTTTCTTTTGGGCCTCTGGGGCCAACGTCCTGACTTTC	CAWSLFFWASGANVLTF
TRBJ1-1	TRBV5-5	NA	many	TGTGCCAGCAGCTTGTCTTCTTACATCTCTGAAGCTTTCTTT	CASSLSSYISEAFF
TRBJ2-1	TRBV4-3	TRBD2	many	TGCGCCAGCAGCCAAGAACCAGCGGGAATTTTGAATGAGCAGTTCTTC	CASSQEPAGILNEQFF
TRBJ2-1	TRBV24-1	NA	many	TGTGCCACCAGTGACCAGGATTACAATGAGCAGTTCTTC	CATSDQDYNEQFF
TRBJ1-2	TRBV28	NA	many	TGTGCCAGCAGACGAATGGCCGGGACACCCAACTATGGCTACACCTTC	CASRRMAGTPNYGYTF
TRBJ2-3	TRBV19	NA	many	TGTGCCAGTAGTACCATCATGGGACGAGATACGCAGTATTTT	CASSTIMGRDTQYF
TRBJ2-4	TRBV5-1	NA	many	TGCGCCAACGTTGGGGGTGACATTCAGTACTTC	CANVGGDIQYF
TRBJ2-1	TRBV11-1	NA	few	TGTGCCAGCACCCTTGACGGGGCCTCATACAATGAGCAGTTCTTC	CASTLDGASYNEQFF
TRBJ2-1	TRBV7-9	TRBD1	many	TGTGCCAGCAGCCCTACGATGACAGGGGGGGGTGAGCAGTTCTTC	CASSPTMTGGGEQFF
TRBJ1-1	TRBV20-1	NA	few	TGCAGTGCTAGAGCCTACACGAACACTGAAGCTTTCTTT	CSARAYTNTEAFF
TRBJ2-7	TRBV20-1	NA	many	TGCAGTGCTACCGACAGCTCCTACGAGCAGTACTTC	CSATDSSYEQYF
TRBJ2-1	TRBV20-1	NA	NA	TGCAGTGCGCACAGGGCCAGCTCCTACAATGAGCAGTTCTTC	CSAHRASSYNEQFF
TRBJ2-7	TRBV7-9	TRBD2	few	TGTGCCAGCAGCGGCCTTGCGGGAGGGCCCCACGAGCAGTACTTC	CASSGLAGGPHEQYF
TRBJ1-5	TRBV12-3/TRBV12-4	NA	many	TGTGCCAGCAGTGCAGACAGGATTAGCAATCAGCCCCAGCATTTT	CASSADRISNQPQHF
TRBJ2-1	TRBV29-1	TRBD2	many	TGCAGCGTTGTTAGCGGGAAAGCCTTTCGCAATGAGCAGTTCTTC	CSVVSGKAFRNEQFF
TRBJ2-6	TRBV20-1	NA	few	TGCAGTGCCGGAAGGCGCGGGTTAACTGGGGCCAACGTCCTGACTTTC	CSAGRRGLTGANVLTF
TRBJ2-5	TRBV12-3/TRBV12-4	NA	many	TGTGCCAGCAGTTTCCATGGGTCGGAGACCCAGTACTTC	CASSFHGSETQYF
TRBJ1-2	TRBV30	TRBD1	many	TGTGCCTGGAGACATCCGGGACAGGCTGCCTATGGCTACACCTTC	CAWRHPGQAAYGYTF
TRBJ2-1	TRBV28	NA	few	TGTGCCAGCGGGGGGGCTCGGGACAATGAGCAGTTCTTC	CASGGARDNEQFF
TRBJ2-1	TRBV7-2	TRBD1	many	TGTGCCAGCAGCGAAGACAGGGTCGCGTACAATGAGCAGTTCTTC	CASSEDRVAYNEQFF
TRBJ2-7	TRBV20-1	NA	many	TGCAGTGCTAGGAGTGGCCACGAGCAGTACTTC	CSARSGHEQYF
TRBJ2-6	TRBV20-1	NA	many	TGCAGTGCTAGAAGCGAAGGGTTCTCTGGGGCCAACGTCCTGACTTTC	CSARSEGFSGANVLTF
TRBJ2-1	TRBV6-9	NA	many	TGTGCCAGCAGATCAGGTCCTGACAATGAGCAGTTCTTC	CASRSGPDNEQFF
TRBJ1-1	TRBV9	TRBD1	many	TGTGCCAGCAGCCCGACAGGGCTCACTGAAGCTTTCTTT	CASSPTGLTEAFF
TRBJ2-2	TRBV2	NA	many	TGTGCCACCCGGGCCCACGGGGCCTCCACCGGGGAGCTGTTTTTT	CATRAHGASTGELFF
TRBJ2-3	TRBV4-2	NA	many	TGTGCCAGCAGCCAAGACGATGGGAGAGACGATACGCAGTATTTT	CASSQDDGRDDTQYF
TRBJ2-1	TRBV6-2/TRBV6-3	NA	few	TGTGCCAGCAGTTGGGACACCTACAATGAGCAGTTCTTC	CASSWDTYNEQFF
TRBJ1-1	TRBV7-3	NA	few	TGTGCCAGCAGCTTAACGTTTGGGGCCCACACTGAAGCTTTCTTT	CASSLTFGAHTEAFF
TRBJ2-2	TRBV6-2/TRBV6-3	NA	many	TGTGCCAGCAGGGGGTTGCGGCACCCCGCCGTTACGAACACCGGGGAGCTGTTTTTT	CASRGLRHPAVTNTGELFF
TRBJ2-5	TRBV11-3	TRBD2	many	TGTGCCAGCACCTACTCTAGCGGGGGAGAGACCCAGTACTTC	CASTYSSGGETQYF
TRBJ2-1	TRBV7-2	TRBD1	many	TGTGCCAGCAGCTTAGTCGGAGCAGGGGGCAATGAGCAGTTCTTC	CASSLVGAGGNEQFF